The clone carrying this T cell receptor beta chain was seen only a few times. Its antigen is still unknown. V was trimmed by 4 bases and J by 4 bases, leaving 11 bases between them. The CDR3 consists of 13 residues. Germline V gene data show CDR1 as SQVTM and CDR2 as ANQGSEA. This sample was included in a study of cytomegalovirus exposure and HLA in healthy donors. Study findings and constraints: The study had only CMV serostatus as immune exposure information. Across donors, most TCRs were seen rarely, yet some public ones were widespread.

13 Jbeta primers and 60 Vbeta primers were used for the PCR. Measured with immunoSEQ multiplex PCR; TCRdb has only the in-frame clones, and not every one. The table lists more than 95,000 clones, about 10% of them singletons, with 2.5% to 3.5% in the top ten. This TCR came from a man aged 30 to 45 in good health and CMV-seronegative. Specimen: PBMCs. The rearrangement joins TRBV29-1 to TRBJ1-5; D not certain. CDR3 in DNA: TGCAGCGTTGGAGGGAGTGGAAATCAGCCCCAGCATTTT. This gives the protein CSVGGSGNQPQHF.